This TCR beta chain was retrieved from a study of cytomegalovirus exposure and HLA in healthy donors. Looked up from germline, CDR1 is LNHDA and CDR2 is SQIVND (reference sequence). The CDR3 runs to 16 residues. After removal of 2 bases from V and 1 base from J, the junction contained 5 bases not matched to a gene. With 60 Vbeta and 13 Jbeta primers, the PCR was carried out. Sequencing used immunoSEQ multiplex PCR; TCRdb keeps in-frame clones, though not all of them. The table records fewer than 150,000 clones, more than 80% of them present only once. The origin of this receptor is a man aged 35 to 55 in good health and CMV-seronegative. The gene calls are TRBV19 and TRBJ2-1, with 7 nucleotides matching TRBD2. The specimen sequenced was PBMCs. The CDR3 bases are TGTGCCAGTAGTATACCAGGACTAGGGTCCTACAATGAGCAGTTCTTC. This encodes CASSIPGLGSYNEQFF. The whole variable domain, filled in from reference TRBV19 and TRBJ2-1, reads DGGITQSPKYLFRKEGQNVTLSCEQNLNHDAMYWYRQDPGQGLRLIYYSQIVNDFQKGDIAEGYSVSREKKESFPLTVTSAQKNPTAFYLCASSIPGLGSYNEQFFGPGTRLTVL.